This T cell receptor beta chain is from a study of blood T cell repertoires in COVID-19. As for the study in general: Acute and convalescent COVID-19 samples came from the United States, Italy and Spain. Sources were T cells, B-cell-depleted T cells, or PBMCs; the material itself was cDNA or gDNA.

Authors' methods: Counts of nucleated cells, estimated from reference gene primer amplification, were obtained. Data came from immunoSEQ multiplex PCR; TCRdb stores just in-frame clones and leaves some out. The D gene and trimming were derived from the DNA, and the V and J assignments and clone size from that table. The table records fewer than 350,000 clones, approximately 89% of them present only once. In germline, CDR1 is SGDLS, CDR2 YYNGEE. The germline V and J ends were trimmed by 4 bases and 3 bases, with 28 bases remaining between them. This CDR3 has 19 residues. V is TRBV9 and J is TRBJ1-2; TRBD1 is a possible D gene (6 bases). The sequenced sample was peripheral blood. The TCR originated in a woman aged 45 to 65 who had recovered from COVID-19. Written as DNA, the CDR3 is TGTGCCAGCAGCTCCCGAGGGGGGGGATCGTCCCCTAGGGACTATGGCTACACCTTC. It yields the protein CASSSRGGGSSPRDYGYTF.